The 22 T cell receptor beta chains below come from one sample, sequenced in a study of T cell repertoires in cytomegalovirus infection. TCRdb analysed the reads with MiXCR anew, one entry per CDR3 protein. In the table there are over 100,000 distinct CDR3 sequences, approximately 15% of which are singletons. Sequenced sample: PBMCs. These receptors originate from a human donor in good health (CMV status not recorded). Some clones in this sample may be carry-over from other donors' samples.

This clonotype was seen a handful of times. The genes are TRBV2 and TRBJ2-1; D not resolved. This CDR3 has 13 amino acids. Germline CDR1 and CDR2: SNHLY and FYNNEI. Trimming took off 4 bases at V and 7 bases at J, with 11 bases between the two ends. The CDR3 spells CASSVPYSNEQFF. The CDR3 nucleotides read TGTGCCAGCAGTGTTCCCTATAGTAATGAGCAGTTCTTC. The full variable domain, completed using reference TRBV2 and TRBJ2-1, is EPEVTQTPSHQVTQMGQEVILRCVPISNHLYFYWYRQILGQKVEFLVSFYNNEISEKSEIFDDQFSVERPDGSNFTLKIRSTKLEDSAMYFCASSVPYSNEQFFGPGTRLTVL.

About this clonotype itself: It may be a read error: a sequence one base away is much more abundant. V is TRBV7-4 and J is TRBJ1-5; 9 bases agree with TRBD1. The length of the CDR3 is 20 residues. CDR1 and CDR2 (germline): SGHVT, SQSDAQ. The CDR3 bases are TGTGCCAGCAGCCCGGAATCGGATACAGGGGGCCCCTATAGCAATGAGCCCCAGCATTTT. Encoded protein: CASSPESDTGGPYSNEPQHF.

This clonotype was detected many times. The chain joins TRBV7-2 to TRBJ2-7; either TRBD1 or TRBD2 may supply D (5 bases each). Trimming removed 0 bases from V and 8 bases from J, with 11 bases in between. Germline V lookup: CDR1 SGHTA, CDR2 FQGNSA. The CDR3 is 13 residues long. CDR3 nucleotides: TGTGCCAGCAGCTTAGCTACGGGGCTGCAGCAGTACTTC. Protein: CASSLATGLQQYF.

This clonotype was seen a handful of times. V gene TRBV11-2 combines with J gene TRBJ1-4, with D uncertain. V lost 5 bases and J lost 0, with 13 bases in between. The CDR3 loop spans 16 amino acids. Per the germline V gene, CDR1 is SGHAT and CDR2 is FQNNGV. CDR3 protein: CASSPDPGATNEKLFF. Written as DNA, the CDR3 is TGTGCCAGCAGCCCCGACCCCGGGGCAACTAATGAAAAACTGTTTTTT.

This clonotype was picked up a small number of times. The J gene is TRBJ1-2, the V gene TRBV4-2; TRBD1 agrees at 8 bases. The junction had 12 bases not matched to a gene; V was cut back by 1 base and J by 8 bases. This CDR3 is built from 16 residues. Germline V gene data show CDR1 as LGHNA and CDR2 as YNFKEQ. The DNA of the CDR3 is TGTGCCAGCAGCCAAGCCTTCGGACAGGGAAAATTAGGCTACACCTTC. Translated, it gives CASSQAFGQGKLGYTF.

The chain combines TRBV20-1 with TRBJ2-7; 10 bases map to TRBD2. The trim removed 2 bases at V and 0 bases at J, leaving 7 bases unmatched. The CDR3 is made up of 16 amino acids. The germline CDR1 and CDR2 sequences are DFQATT and SNEGSKA (reference sequence). The DNA for the CDR3 is TGCAGTGCTAGACCCATAGCGGGGGGTTTCTCCTACGAGCAGTACTTC. This translates into CSARPIAGGFSYEQYF.

This clonotype was detected ten times or more. The genes are TRBV7-9 and TRBJ1-1; no definite D call. The V and J ends lost 5 bases and 1 base respectively, with 5 bases between them. Per germline, CDR1 SEHNR and CDR2 FQNEAQ (reference sequence). This CDR3 has 12 amino acids. The CDR3 nucleotides read TGTGCCAGCAGCGCTAGGAACACTGAAGCTTTCTTT. Its protein product is CASSARNTEAFF.

This chain connects TRBV27 to TRBJ1-2, with TRBD1 as a possible D gene (6 bases). Germline assignment: CDR1 MNHEY and CDR2 SMNVEV (reference sequence). This CDR3 contains 15 residues. Deletions cut 1 base from V and 4 bases from J, with 13 bases between. The CDR3 bases are TGTGCCAGCAGTTTATGGGGGCCAGCTTCCTATGGCTACACCTTC. It yields the protein CASSLWGPASYGYTF.

This clonotype has only a few counts. V usage is TRBV14 and J usage is TRBJ2-5; D gene uncertain. The germline CDR1 and CDR2 sequences are SGHDN and FVKESK. Trimming cost V 0 bases and J 1 base, with 15 bases left between them. The CDR3 consists of 17 residues. As DNA, the CDR3 is TGTGCCAGCAGCCAAGAAAAGGGAAGGTACCTCCAAGAGACCCAGTACTTC. Amino acid sequence: CASSQEKGRYLQETQYF.

This clonotype was observed at least ten times. V and J are TRBV19 and TRBJ1-5; D is uncertain. CDR1 is LNHDA, CDR2 SQIVND, per germline (reference sequence). This CDR3 region has 13 residues. The germline V and J ends were trimmed by 1 base and 5 bases, with 6 bases remaining between them. This CDR3 reads CASSIGVYQPQHF. DNA of the CDR3: TGTGCCAGTAGTATAGGGGTTTATCAGCCCCAGCATTTT. Using reference TRBV19 and TRBJ1-5 for the parts outside the CDR3, the full variable domain is DGGITQSPKYLFRKEGQNVTLSCEQNLNHDAMYWYRQDPGQGLRLIYYSQIVNDFQKGDIAEGYSVSREKKESFPLTVTSAQKNPTAFYLCASSIGVYQPQHFGDGTRLSIL.

This clonotype was detected many times. This chain joins TRBV12-3 or TRBV12-4 and TRBJ2-7; 13 bases are a match to TRBD2. With V trimmed by 6 bases and J by 2 bases, 4 bases remained unmatched. The CDR3 sequence is 15 residues long. The CDR3 bases are TGTGCCAGCAGGGCCGGGACTAGCGGGGCCTACGAGCAGTACTTC. This sequence encodes CASRAGTSGAYEQYF.

This clonotype was seen only a few times. The V and J genes are TRBV18 and TRBJ2-5; D gene uncertain. The V and J ends lost 2 bases and 5 bases respectively, with 3 bases between them. CDR3 size: 11 residues. CDR1 and CDR2 (germline): KGHSH, LQKENI. The CDR3 coding sequence is TGTGCCAGCTCACCAGATGAGACCCAGTACTTC. Translating gives CASSPDETQYF.

This clonotype was observed at least ten times. This chain connects TRBV29-1 to TRBJ2-3; no firm D call. Trimming left V 6 bases short and J 2 bases short, with 9 bases between. There are 12 residues in the CDR3. Germline values: CDR1 SQVTM, CDR2 ANQGSEA. The CDR3 bases are TGCAGCGTGGTTTTACACACAGATACGCAGTATTTT. As protein: CSVVLHTDTQYF.

This clonotype was observed a few times. The chain is built from TRBV29-1 and TRBJ2-3; TRBD1 agrees at 7 bases. Unmatched junction bases numbered 12, after V lost 8 bases and J lost 4 bases. The CDR3 totals 14 residues. Per germline, CDR1 SQVTM and CDR2 ANQGSEA. CDR3 sequence reads: CSTRQGLGADTQYF. Written as DNA, the CDR3 is TGCAGCACCAGACAGGGTCTGGGGGCAGATACGCAGTATTTT.

At least ten counts were recorded for this clonotype. The rearrangement joins TRBV7-2 to TRBJ2-1; tentative D call: TRBD2 (7 bases). The CDR3 covers 16 residues. CDR1 SGHTA and CDR2 FQGNSA come from the germline V gene. The germline V and J ends were trimmed by 5 bases and 8 bases, with 22 bases remaining between them. The CDR3 sequence is CASSPHLGGGAYEQFF. CDR3 in DNA: TGTGCCAGCAGCCCTCATTTGGGGGGGGGCGCGTATGAGCAGTTCTTC. The full variable domain, its missing parts supplied by reference TRBV7-2 and TRBJ2-1, is GAGVSQSPSNKVTEKGKDVELRCDPISGHTALYWYRQSLGQGLEFLIYFQGNSAPDKSGLPSDRFSAERTGGSVSTLTIQRTQQEDSAVYLCASSPHLGGGAYEQFFGPGTRLTVL.

The J gene is TRBJ2-2, the V gene TRBV5-1, with D perhaps matching TRBD1 or TRBD2 (5 bases each). V was cut by 1 base and J by 6 bases, with 13 bases left in between. The CDR3 spans 15 residues. Germline V gene lookup returns CDR1 SGHRS and CDR2 YFSETQ. The CDR3: CASSLPGARAGELFF. CDR3 DNA sequence: TGCGCCAGCAGCTTGCCCGGGGCGAGGGCCGGGGAGCTGTTTTTT.

The table lists this clonotype with a count of one. This chain uses TRBV4-1 with TRBJ1-3; 9 bases align to TRBD1. Germline V gene lookup returns CDR1 MGHRA and CDR2 YSYEKL. This CDR3 is 16 amino acids long. V shed 0 bases, J shed 4 bases, and the junction held 4 bases outside the gene matches. The CDR3 DNA follows: TGCGCCAGCAGCCAAGATCGGACAGGGGAAGGAAACACCATATATTTT. Its protein product is CASSQDRTGEGNTIYF.

This clonotype was counted at least ten times. The gene calls are TRBV7-2 and TRBJ2-3; D could derive from TRBD1 or TRBD2 (6 bases each). The length of the CDR3 is 15 residues. The V end lost 2 bases, the J end lost 4 bases, and 13 bases lay between the germline ends. Germline values: CDR1 SGHTA, CDR2 FQGNSA. CDR3 in amino acids: CASSLQGGPADTQYF. As DNA, the CDR3 is TGTGCCAGCAGCTTACAAGGGGGGCCGGCAGATACGCAGTATTTT.

This clonotype was found many times. The rearrangement uses TRBV12-3 or TRBV12-4 and TRBJ2-1; 10 bases match TRBD2. V lost 0 bases to trimming and J lost 9 bases; unmatched junction nucleotides: 5. The CDR3 spans 15 residues. CDR3 sequence (DNA): TGTGCCAGCAGTTTAGCGACGGGACTAGCGACTGAGCAGTTCTTC. It is translated as CASSLATGLATEQFF.

Remarks on this clonotype: One base away lies a much larger clone, so this may be a sequencing read error. This is likely a read error, given that the CDR3 carries no conserved phenylalanine or tryptophan at its end. The rearrangement joins TRBV7-3 to TRBJ2-7; possibly TRBD1 for D (5 bases). Trimming removed 0 bases at V and 4 bases at J, with 16 bases between. The CDR3 is made up of 16 amino acids. Germline CDR1 SGHTA, CDR2 FQGTGA. CDR3 nucleotide sequence: TGTGCCAGCAGCTTAACGCAAGACAGATTTTGGTACGAGCAGTACTCC. Amino acid sequence: CASSLTQDRFWYEQYS.

This clonotype was picked up a small number of times. Compared with germline, one end of the junction differs, possibly owing to a read error. The genes are TRBV7-9 and TRBJ2-1; possible D gene TRBD1, 6 bases. CDR1 is SEHNR and CDR2 is FQNEAQ in the germline V gene (reference sequence). The CDR3 loop spans 14 amino acids. The CDR3 DNA follows: TGTGCTAGCAGCTTCACAGGGTACAGCAATGAGCAGTTCTTC. It translates to CASSFTGYSNEQFF.

The rearrangement uses TRBV5-1 and TRBJ2-1, with 9 positions matching TRBD1. This CDR3 region has 17 residues. V dropped 0 bases and J dropped 0; count of bases not matched to a gene: 4. The V gene's germline CDR1 is SGHRS and CDR2 YFSETQ. CDR3 in amino acids: CASSLGRTGDSYNEQFF. In DNA, the CDR3 is TGCGCCAGCAGCTTGGGGCGGACAGGGGACTCCTACAATGAGCAGTTCTTC.